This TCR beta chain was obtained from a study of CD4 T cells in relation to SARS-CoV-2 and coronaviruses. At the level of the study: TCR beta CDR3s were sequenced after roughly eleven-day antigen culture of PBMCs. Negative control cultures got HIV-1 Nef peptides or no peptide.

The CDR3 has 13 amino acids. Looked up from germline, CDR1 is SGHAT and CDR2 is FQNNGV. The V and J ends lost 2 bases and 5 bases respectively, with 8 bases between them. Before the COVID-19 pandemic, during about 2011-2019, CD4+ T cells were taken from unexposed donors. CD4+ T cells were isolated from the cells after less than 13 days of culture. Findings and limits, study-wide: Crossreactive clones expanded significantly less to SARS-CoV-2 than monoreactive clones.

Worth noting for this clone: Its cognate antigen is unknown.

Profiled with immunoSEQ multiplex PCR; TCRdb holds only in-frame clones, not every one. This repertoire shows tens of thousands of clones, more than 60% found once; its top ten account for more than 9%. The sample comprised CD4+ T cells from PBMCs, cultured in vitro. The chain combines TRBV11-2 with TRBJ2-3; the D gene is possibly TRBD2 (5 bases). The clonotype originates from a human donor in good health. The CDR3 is CASSLLRGDTQYF. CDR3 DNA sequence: TGTGCCAGCAGCTTACTCCGGGGAGATACGCAGTATTTT.